These 17 T cell receptor beta chains originate from one sample sequenced in a study of blood T cells in healthy people across ages. The use of a sample-barcoded 5' primer and a J-beta primer mix characterized a second PCR of 7 to 11 cycles. MiXCR was run by TCRdb on the 5' RACE reads, yielding one entry per CDR3 protein. Here the sample spans over 1.5 million distinct CDR3 sequences, around 48% being singletons. Sequences were obtained from blood. Receptors were obtained from a middle-aged woman in good health.

The chain links TRBV4-3 to TRBJ2-1, with 7 nucleotides matching TRBD2. Germline V lookup: CDR1 LGHNA, CDR2 YSLEER. The CDR3 sequence is 15 residues long. V shed 0 bases and J 8 bases; nucleotides not matched to a gene: 7. CDR3 nucleotides: TGCGCCAGCAGCCAAGAAGGGTCGGGGGGTTATGAGCAGTTCTTC. Protein sequence: CASSQEGSGGYEQFF.

The chain employs TRBV9 and TRBJ1-4, with D possibly being TRBD1 (5 bases). The CDR3 consists of 16 residues. Trimming took off 3 bases at V and 0 bases at J, with 12 bases between the two ends. Looked up from germline, CDR1 is SGDLS and CDR2 is YYNGEE. CDR3 sequence reads: CASSDRDSPTNEKLFF. The CDR3 DNA reads as TGTGCCAGCAGCGACCGGGACTCCCCAACTAATGAAAAACTGTTTTTT.

This clonotype was counted between two and nine times. The chain links TRBV28 to TRBJ2-1, with 14 bases identical to TRBD2. Germline CDR1 and CDR2: MDHEN and SYDVKM. The trim removed 4 bases at V and 8 bases at J, leaving 7 bases unmatched. This CDR3 is built from 16 residues. The CDR3 DNA reads as TGTGCCAGCAGTTCCCCGACTAGCGGGGGGGCGGATGAGCAGTTCTTC. It codes for CASSSPTSGGADEQFF.

The table lists this clonotype with a few counts. The chain employs TRBV28 and TRBJ1-2, with D maybe TRBD1 (5 bases). V lost 5 bases, J lost 2 bases, and 18 bases lay in between. CDR1 and CDR2 (germline): MDHEN, SYDVKM. This CDR3 comprises 16 residues. The CDR3 is CASSPQGTPANYGYTF. The CDR3 coding sequence is TGTGCCAGCAGTCCACAAGGGACCCCGGCAAACTATGGCTACACCTTC.

This chain joins TRBV7-2 and TRBJ2-3, with D uncertain. The germline V gene encodes CDR1 SGHTA and CDR2 FQGNSA. V gave up 4 bases and J gave up 3 bases, with 20 bases separating them. CDR3 length: 17 residues. CDR3 DNA: TGTGCCAGCAGCTACCCCGTGAAGGCTATGGGTACAGATACGCAGTATTTT. As protein: CASSYPVKAMGTDTQYF.

The chain couples TRBV28 to TRBJ2-7; the D is unclear. Looked up from germline, CDR1 is MDHEN and CDR2 is SYDVKM. The length of the CDR3 is 15 residues. V was pared by 2 bases and J by 0 bases, with 11 bases between. In DNA, the CDR3 is TGTGCCAGCAGTTTACAGCTTCAGAGCTCCTACGAGCAGTACTTC. Translation: CASSLQLQSSYEQYF.

The rearrangement joins TRBV5-1 to TRBJ2-5; 9 nucleotides line up with TRBD2. This CDR3 contains 15 residues. The J segment lost 4 bases and the V segment lost 3 bases, leaving 7 bases of the junction unmatched. Germline CDR1 and CDR2: SGHRS and YFSETQ. The CDR3 coding sequence is TGCGCCAGCAGCTCCGGGACTAGCAGCTCAGAGACCCAGTACTTC. It yields the protein CASSSGTSSSETQYF. Variable domain in full (rest from reference TRBV5-1 and TRBJ2-5): KAGVTQTPRYLIKTRGQQVTLSCSPISGHRSVSWYQQTPGQGLQFLFEYFSETQRNKGNFPGRFSGRQFSNSRSEMNVSTLELGDSALYLCASSSGTSSSETQYFGPGTRLLVL.

This clonotype was counted a few times. The chain has TRBV7-2 and TRBJ2-4, with 7 bases identical to TRBD1. V was clipped by 1 base and J by 4 bases; unmatched bases: 7. The CDR3 is 16 residues long. Germline lookup yields CDR1 SGHTA and CDR2 FQGNSA. DNA of the CDR3: TGTGCCAGCAGCTTAGGGGACAGAGATATTAAAAACATTCAGTACTTC. This gives the protein CASSLGDRDIKNIQYF.

This clonotype was seen only a few times. V usage is TRBV20-1 and J usage is TRBJ1-2, with 9 nucleotides matching TRBD1. J was trimmed by 6 bases and V by 6 bases; bases with no gene match: 17. Looked up from germline, CDR1 is DFQATT and CDR2 is SNEGSKA (reference sequence). The length of the CDR3 is 16 residues. This chain's CDR3 is CSAYRDRERAHDGYTF. CDR3 nucleotide sequence: TGCAGTGCCTACCGGGACAGGGAAAGGGCTCACGATGGCTACACCTTC.

The chain couples TRBV5-1 to TRBJ2-2; 12 bases match TRBD1. With 4 bases clipped from V and 1 base from J, the junction kept 8 bases outside the gene matches. The V gene's germline CDR1 is SGHRS and CDR2 YFSETQ. This CDR3 has 18 amino acids. CDR3 sequence reads: CASSAGQGARGNTGELFF. CDR3 DNA sequence: TGCGCCAGCAGCGCGGGACAGGGGGCGCGGGGGAACACCGGGGAGCTGTTTTTT.

The genes are TRBV6-1 and TRBJ2-3; 7 bases are shared with TRBD2. With V trimmed by 10 bases and J by 2 bases, 9 bases remained unmatched. CDR3 length: 14 residues. Per germline, CDR1 MNHNS and CDR2 SASEGT. The CDR3 loop reads CATEGTTATDTQYF. The CDR3 DNA reads as TGTGCCACTGAGGGGACTACCGCCACAGATACGCAGTATTTT.

This clonotype turned up a few times. The rearrangement uses TRBV6-5 and TRBJ2-5, with TRBD1 matching 8 bases. There are 20 residues in the CDR3. Germline V gene sequence: CDR1 MNHEY, CDR2 SVGAGI. J lost 0 bases, V lost 0 bases, and 15 bases had no gene match. The CDR3 sequence: CASSYSRLTKTGEYQETQYF. The DNA of the CDR3 is TGTGCCAGCAGTTACTCACGCTTGACGAAGACAGGGGAGTACCAAGAGACCCAGTACTTC.

Turning to this clonotype: One end of the junction varies from germline; a read error may be responsible. This sequence joins TRBV20-1 and TRBJ1-1; D gene ambiguous. The CDR3 length is 16 residues. Germline V gives CDR1 DFQATT, CDR2 SNEGSKA (reference sequence). CDR3 DNA sequence: TGCGGTGCTAGAGTTGGGAAGGCGACGACGAACACTGAAGCTTTCTTT. It specifies CGARVGKATTNTEAFF.

The chain combines TRBV4-1 with TRBJ2-5, with TRBD1 matching over 8 bases. Germline CDR1 and CDR2: MGHRA and YSYEKL. With 3 bases clipped from V and 5 bases from J, the junction kept 5 bases outside the gene matches. The CDR3 sequence is 14 residues long. The DNA of the CDR3 is TGCGCCAGCAGCCACCAGGGGGCACAGGAGACCCAGTACTTC. Encoded protein: CASSHQGAQETQYF.

This chain connects TRBV7-9 to TRBJ1-5; D not resolved. CDR1 SEHNR and CDR2 FQNEAQ come from the germline V gene (reference sequence). V shed 1 base and J shed 2 bases, with 12 bases lying between them. The CDR3 is 16 amino acids. The CDR3 reads CASSLGEGLGNQPQHF. The DNA for the CDR3 is TGTGCCAGCAGCTTAGGGGAGGGCTTGGGCAATCAGCCCCAGCATTTT. Looking up the rest from reference TRBV7-9 and TRBJ1-5 gives the full variable domain: DTGVSQNPRHKITKRGQNVTFRCDPISEHNRLYWYRQTLGQGPEFLTYFQNEAQLEKSRLLSDRFSAERPKGSFSTLEIQRTEQGDSAMYLCASSLGEGLGNQPQHFGDGTRLSIL.

The rearrangement joins TRBV7-2 to TRBJ2-3; D remains unclear. The CDR3 consists of 14 residues. Trimming took off 3 bases at V and 2 bases at J, with 9 bases between the two ends. CDR1 is SGHTA and CDR2 is FQGNSA in the germline V gene. The DNA of the CDR3 is TGTGCCAGCAGCTTTGGACGAACCACAGATACGCAGTATTTT. This encodes CASSFGRTTDTQYF.

The chain has TRBV24-1 and TRBJ2-1, with D possibly matching TRBD1 (5 bases). The DNA end is a closer match to TRBJ2-7, so the J assignment may be wrong. CDR1 and CDR2 from the germline V gene are KGHDR and SFDVKD. This CDR3 is built from 16 residues. The CDR3 reads CATSDPGQASYNEQYF. The CDR3 bases are TGTGCCACCAGTGATCCTGGACAAGCCTCCTACAATGAGCAGTACTTC.